A selection of T cell receptor beta chains follows, all from one sample in a study of T cells in Graves' hyperthyroidism and ophthalmopathy. TCRdb re-called the multiplex PCR reads through MiXCR, storing one row per CDR3 protein. In the table there are approximately 520,000 distinct CDR3 sequences, approximately 24% of which are singletons. The source material was blood. Receptor source: a woman younger than 45 with Graves' ophthalmopathy. The CDR3 runs from the conserved cysteine through the conserved F or W.

j_gene: TRBJ1-2; v_gene: TRBV29-1; CDR3aa: CSVPGTFGYTF
j_gene: TRBJ1-1; v_gene: TRBV10-3; CDR3aa: CAISRGTADEAFF
j_gene: TRBJ1-2; v_gene: TRBV24-1; CDR3aa: CATSDPWTGSVYGYTF
j_gene: TRBJ1-5; v_gene: TRBV9; CDR3aa: CASSVSGTGNQPQHF
j_gene: TRBJ1-2; v_gene: TRBV5-1; CDR3aa: CASSFRLGQYGYTF
j_gene: TRBJ1-1; v_gene: TRBV7-3; CDR3aa: CASSSSGGPNTEAFF
j_gene: TRBJ1-1; v_gene: TRBV6-1; CDR3aa: CASRRLRSGTEAFF
j_gene: TRBJ2-7; v_gene: TRBV2; CDR3aa: CASSEGGDAYEQYF
j_gene: TRBJ2-7; v_gene: TRBV2; CDR3aa: CASNYRVSYEQYF
j_gene: TRBJ1-4; v_gene: TRBV24-1; CDR3aa: CATQRQGGGKLFF
j_gene: TRBJ1-5; v_gene: TRBV27; CDR3aa: CASGTGGYQPQHF
j_gene: TRBJ2-2; v_gene: TRBV28; CDR3aa: CASRPPTSGGAYGELFF
j_gene: TRBJ2-5; v_gene: TRBV3-1; CDR3aa: CASSHGSAQETQYF
j_gene: TRBJ2-1; v_gene: TRBV7-3; CDR3aa: CASSPGSYNEQFF
j_gene: TRBJ2-7; v_gene: TRBV10-3; CDR3aa: CAISPGTGYEQYF
j_gene: TRBJ1-2; v_gene: TRBV9; CDR3aa: CASSVELVVGQGPYGYTF
j_gene: TRBJ1-1; v_gene: TRBV12-5; CDR3aa: CASGFGSEAFF
j_gene: TRBJ1-2; v_gene: TRBV25-1; CDR3aa: CASSEYGYGYTF
j_gene: TRBJ2-7; v_gene: TRBV10-3; CDR3aa: CAISGSGRFYEQYF
j_gene: TRBJ2-5; v_gene: TRBV7-9; CDR3aa: CASSLEIMGGETQYF
j_gene: TRBJ1-1; v_gene: TRBV25-1; CDR3aa: CASSEGDYTEAFF
j_gene: TRBJ2-5; v_gene: TRBV6-5; CDR3aa: CASSYSRQQETQYF
j_gene: TRBJ1-1; v_gene: TRBV11-1; CDR3aa: CASSFRMGTEAFF
j_gene: TRBJ1-5; v_gene: TRBV19; CDR3aa: CASVNSDSGLCQPQHF
j_gene: TRBJ2-7; v_gene: TRBV20-1; CDR3aa: CSASDGPYYEQYF